The source of this T cell receptor beta chain is a study of Graves' ophthalmopathy and Graves' hyperthyroidism (dated by TCRdb to the late 2010s). About the full investigation: Hyperthyroidism was considered stable if no progression to ophthalmopathy occurred within 18 months of follow-up. In total, over 130 blood samples were TCR-sequenced: fewer than 50 ophthalmopathy, under 85 hyperthyroidism and about 17 hyperthyroidism-to-ophthalmopathy patients. After sampling, hyperthyroidism patients received methimazole starting at 30 mg daily, and ophthalmopathy patients received high-dose intravenous methylprednisolone. To explore V-J signatures distinguishing ophthalmopathy from hyperthyroidism, a discovery set of 100 or so patients (around 42 ophthalmopathy, 55 to 60 stable hyperthyroidism) was enrolled. TCR beta repertoire signatures were used to distinguish Graves' ophthalmopathy from Graves' hyperthyroidism and to predict progression to ophthalmopathy. An independent validation cohort comprised 18 hyperthyroidism patients and about 16 patients who later progressed from hyperthyroidism to ophthalmopathy. T-cell repertoires of thyroid tissue and blood were compared in five or six hyperthyroidism patients. General conclusions and limits of the study: Sample size was not statistically predetermined, and group allocation was not concealed from the investigators. Most of the expanded thyroid clonotypes with a frequency above 0.001 were also detected in blood, and it was suggested that the thyroid immune response may be reflected by blood repertoires. The 13-signature model separated ophthalmopathy from stable hyperthyroidism with about 86% sensitivity and 81.08% specificity in cross-validation, and 80%/75% in the test set. In validation, the model predicted ophthalmopathy progression with about 71% sensitivity and 72% to 80% specificity; some 13 predicted patients were CT-confirmed with GO in a median of approximately 6.5 months.

TCR beta CDR3 regions were amplified from RNA transcripts for repertoire sequencing. The first round of RT-PCR was done with HTBI primers and the Qiagen OneStep RT-PCR kit, and was followed by a second round of multiplex PCR, then size selection and purification. Sequencing of the libraries was carried out on an Illumina HiSeq2000 in paired-end mode with 100 bp reads. The original methods were these. SOAPnuke was used to process the reads, removing any read that contained adapters or uncalled bases, had a mean Phred below 15, or lacked an exact match to the constant primer or identifier. COPE v1.2.5 was used to merge high-quality paired reads. Each unique nucleotide sequence was treated as a clonotype, and MiTCR v1.1 was used to align the clonotypes to the IMGT TRB V, D and J references. The analysis was limited to V-J combinations with a frequency above 0.0001, which together covered over 98% of repertoires. For each V-J combination, a TCR clonal expansion and chaos score was defined as the ratio of F50 clonal expansion to chaos observed in the TCRdist matrix. Welch's t-statistics and random forest were used to reduce the features to 10 to 15 V-J combinations, which were then used as input to a naive Bayes classifier. The similarity between thyroid and blood repertoires was quantified using the Morisita-Horn index. TCRdb handled the public reads itself, with Q25 trimming in fastp and clone calling in MiXCR, and kept productive beta chains. Identical CDR3 proteins give one entry, which carries the most common genes and DNA. V and J calls and clone size were set by TCRdb, not the authors. The sample table lists a few hundred thousand distinct CDR3 sequences, approximately 37% of them with a count of one. The top ten hold about 4.1% of the sample.

This clonotype has more than one count but fewer than ten. Its target antigen remains unknown. No base quality information exists; no much larger clone differs at one position. V is clipped by 6 bases and J by 4 bases, and the sequence between their germline boundaries is 10 bases long. Inclusive of the bounding cysteine and phenylalanine, the CDR3 is 13 residues long. The CDR3 DNA has 39 bases and is translated from base 1. Hyperthyroidism patients were newly diagnosed, were aged 18 to 65 years, and had a disease duration under 2 months. Patients with other autoimmune diseases, uncontrolled infections, pregnancy or lactation were excluded from the study. Clinical symptoms, serum thyroxine, TRAb, thyroid ultrasound and orbital computed tomography were used for diagnosis. Total RNA was extracted with Trizol reagent and quality-checked on an Agilent 2100 Bioanalyzer.

Material for sequencing was peripheral blood or thyroid tissue (not recorded which). Recombination linked TRBV12-3 or TRBV12-4 to TRBJ1-3, with the D gene too uncertain to name. The receptor was derived from an adult man with Graves' hyperthyroidism. This receptor carries the CDR3 CASSRPPGNTIYF. In nucleotide form, the sequence is TGTGCCAGCAGCAGGCCCCCGGGAAACACCATATATTTT.